The TCR beta chain described here comes from a study of T cell responses to AZD1222 COVID-19 vaccine. For the study at large: Pooled samples include second doses given at about 4 or 12 weeks.

Libraries were prepared by immunoSEQ multiplex PCR; TCRdb keeps only in-frame clonotypes and omits some of them. This sample yields 65,000 to 85,000 clones, of which roughly 84% are seen a single time; about 12% belongs to the top ten. General study points: Repertoire samples came only from after the peak T cell response. Seropositivity was recorded at baseline in only six AZD1222 recipients. Donor demographics were predominantly white British with a female majority; clonal diversity may be underestimated.

The sample holds one count of this clone. As yet, its antigen is unknown. The CDR3 loop spans 17 amino acids. Germline V CDR1 and CDR2: SGHRS, YFSETQ. With 0 bases removed from V and 0 bases from J, the gap between germline ends came to 12 bases. The V gene is TRBV5-1, the J gene TRBJ2-2; maybe TRBD1 (6 bases). This sample comprised peripheral blood, obtained on day 0 of AZD1222 vaccination. This receptor was obtained from an adult in good health. CDR3 loop: CASSLAPQGSNTGELFF. The CDR3 nucleotides are TGCGCCAGCAGCTTGGCCCCCCAGGGGTCGAACACCGGGGAGCTGTTTTTT. The full variable domain, rest sourced from reference TRBV5-1 and TRBJ2-2, is KAGVTQTPRYLIKTRGQQVTLSCSPISGHRSVSWYQQTPGQGLQFLFEYFSETQRNKGNFPGRFSGRQFSNSRSEMNVSTLELGDSALYLCASSLAPQGSNTGELFFGEGSRLTVL.